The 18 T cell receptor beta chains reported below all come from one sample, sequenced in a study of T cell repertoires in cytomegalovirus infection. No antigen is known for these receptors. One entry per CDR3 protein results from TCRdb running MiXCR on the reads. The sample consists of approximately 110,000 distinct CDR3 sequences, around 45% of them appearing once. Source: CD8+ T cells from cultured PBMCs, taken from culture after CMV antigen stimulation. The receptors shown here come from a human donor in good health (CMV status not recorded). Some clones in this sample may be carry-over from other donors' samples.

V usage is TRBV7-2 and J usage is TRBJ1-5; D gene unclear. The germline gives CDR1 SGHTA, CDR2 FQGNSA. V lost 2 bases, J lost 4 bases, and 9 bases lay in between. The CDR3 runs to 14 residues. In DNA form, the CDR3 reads TGTGCCAGCAGCTTATTGTCGGGGAATCAGCCCCAGCATTTT. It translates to CASSLLSGNQPQHF. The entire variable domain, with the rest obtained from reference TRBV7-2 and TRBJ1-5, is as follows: GAGVSQSPSNKVTEKGKDVELRCDPISGHTALYWYRQSLGQGLEFLIYFQGNSAPDKSGLPSDRFSAERTGGSVSTLTIQRTQQEDSAVYLCASSLLSGNQPQHFGDGTRLSIL.

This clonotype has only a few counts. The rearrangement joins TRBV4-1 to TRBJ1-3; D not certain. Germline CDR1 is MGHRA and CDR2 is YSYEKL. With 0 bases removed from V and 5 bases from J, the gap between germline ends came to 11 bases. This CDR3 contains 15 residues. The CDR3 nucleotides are TGCGCCAGCAGCCAAGAACACCTAGCCAGAAACACCATATATTTT. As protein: CASSQEHLARNTIYF.

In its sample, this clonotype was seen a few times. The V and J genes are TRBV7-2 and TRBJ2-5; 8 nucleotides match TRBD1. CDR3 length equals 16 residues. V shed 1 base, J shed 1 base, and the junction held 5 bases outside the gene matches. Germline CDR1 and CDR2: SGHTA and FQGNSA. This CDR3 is CASSLGGQGLQETQYF. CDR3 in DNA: TGTGCCAGCAGCTTAGGTGGACAGGGTCTCCAAGAGACCCAGTACTTC.

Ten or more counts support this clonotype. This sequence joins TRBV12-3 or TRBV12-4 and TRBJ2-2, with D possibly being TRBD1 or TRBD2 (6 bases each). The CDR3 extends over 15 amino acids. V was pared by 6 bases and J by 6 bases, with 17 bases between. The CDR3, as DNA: TGTGCCAGCAGCTCCACCTGGGGGGCGCCCGGGGAGCTGTTTTTT. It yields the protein CASSSTWGAPGELFF.

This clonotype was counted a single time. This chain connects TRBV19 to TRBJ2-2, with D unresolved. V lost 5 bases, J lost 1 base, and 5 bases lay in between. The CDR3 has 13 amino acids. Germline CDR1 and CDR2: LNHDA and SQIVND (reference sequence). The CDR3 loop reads CASSQRNTGELFF. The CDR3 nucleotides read TGTGCCAGTAGTCAGCGGAACACCGGGGAGCTGTTTTTT.

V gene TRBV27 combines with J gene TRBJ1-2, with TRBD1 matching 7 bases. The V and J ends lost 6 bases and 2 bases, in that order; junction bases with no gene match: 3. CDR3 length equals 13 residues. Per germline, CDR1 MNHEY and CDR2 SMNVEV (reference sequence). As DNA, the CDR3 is TGTGCCAGCAGGGAGGGGGCCAACTATGGCTACACCTTC. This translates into CASREGANYGYTF.

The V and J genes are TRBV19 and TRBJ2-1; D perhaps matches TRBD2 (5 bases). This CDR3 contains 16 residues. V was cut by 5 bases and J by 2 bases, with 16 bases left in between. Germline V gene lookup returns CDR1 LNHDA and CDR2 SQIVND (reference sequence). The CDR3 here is CASSHLALNTYNEQFF. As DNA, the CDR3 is TGTGCCAGTAGTCACCTAGCCCTAAACACCTACAATGAGCAGTTCTTC.

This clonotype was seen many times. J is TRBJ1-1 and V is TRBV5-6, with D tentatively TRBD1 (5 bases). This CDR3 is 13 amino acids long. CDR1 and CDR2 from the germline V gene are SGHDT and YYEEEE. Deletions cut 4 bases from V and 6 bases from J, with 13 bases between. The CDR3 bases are TGTGCCAGCAGCCCGACCATGGGGGCTGAAGCTTTCTTT. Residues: CASSPTMGAEAFF.

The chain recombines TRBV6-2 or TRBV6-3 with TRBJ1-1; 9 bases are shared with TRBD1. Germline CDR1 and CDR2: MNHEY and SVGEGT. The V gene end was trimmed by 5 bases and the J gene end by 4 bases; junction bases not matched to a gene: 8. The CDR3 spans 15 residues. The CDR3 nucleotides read TGTGCCAGCAGTCCGACCGGGACAGGGACCACTGAAGCTTTCTTT. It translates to CASSPTGTGTTEAFF.

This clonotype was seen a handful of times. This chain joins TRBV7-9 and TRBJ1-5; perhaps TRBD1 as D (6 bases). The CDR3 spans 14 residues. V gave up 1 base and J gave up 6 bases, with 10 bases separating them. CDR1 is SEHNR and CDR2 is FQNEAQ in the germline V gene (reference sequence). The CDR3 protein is CASSLEGGGQPQHF. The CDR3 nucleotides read TGTGCCAGCAGCTTAGAGGGGGGAGGTCAGCCCCAGCATTTT.

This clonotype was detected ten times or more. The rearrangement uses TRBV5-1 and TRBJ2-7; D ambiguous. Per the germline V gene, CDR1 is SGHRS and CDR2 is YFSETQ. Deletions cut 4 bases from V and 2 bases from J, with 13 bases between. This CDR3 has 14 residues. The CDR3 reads CASSPMALTYEQYF. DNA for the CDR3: TGCGCCAGCAGCCCTATGGCATTGACCTACGAGCAGTACTTC.

CDR3 in DNA: TGTGCCAGCAGCCTCAGTGGGTTCTCTTACGAGCAGTACTTC. This translates into CASSLSGFSYEQYF. This rearrangement joins TRBV7-6 to TRBJ2-7, with D hard to call. CDR1 is SGHVS, CDR2 FNYEAQ, per germline. CDR3 size: 14 residues. The germline V and J ends were trimmed by 5 bases and 4 bases, with 15 bases remaining between them. Complete variable domain (other parts from reference TRBV7-6 and TRBJ2-7): GAGVSQSPRYKVTKRGQDVALRCDPISGHVSLYWYRQALGQGPEFLTYFNYEAQQDKSGLPNDRFSAERPEGSISTLTIQRTEQRDSAMYRCASSLSGFSYEQYFGPGTRLTVT.

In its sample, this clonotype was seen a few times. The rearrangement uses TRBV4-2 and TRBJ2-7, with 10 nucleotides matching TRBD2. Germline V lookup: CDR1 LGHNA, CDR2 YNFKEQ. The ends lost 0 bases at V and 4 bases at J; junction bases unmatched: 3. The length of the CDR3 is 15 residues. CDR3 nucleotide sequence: TGTGCCAGCAGCCAAGAAGCGGGGGGGCAATACGAGCAGTACTTC. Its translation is CASSQEAGGQYEQYF.

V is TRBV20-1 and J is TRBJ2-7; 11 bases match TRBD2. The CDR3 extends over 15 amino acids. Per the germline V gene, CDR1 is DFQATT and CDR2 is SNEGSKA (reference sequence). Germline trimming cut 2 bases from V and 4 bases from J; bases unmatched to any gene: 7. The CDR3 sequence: CSARLTLAGEYEQYF. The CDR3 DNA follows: TGCAGTGCTAGACTGACACTAGCGGGGGAGTACGAGCAGTACTTC.

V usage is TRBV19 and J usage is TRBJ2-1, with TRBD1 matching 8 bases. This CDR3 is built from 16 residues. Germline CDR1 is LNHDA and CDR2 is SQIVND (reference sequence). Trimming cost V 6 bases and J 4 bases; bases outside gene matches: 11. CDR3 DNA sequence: TGTGCCAGTAGGGAAATTACAGGGGGACTGTACAATGAGCAGTTCTTC. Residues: CASREITGGLYNEQFF.

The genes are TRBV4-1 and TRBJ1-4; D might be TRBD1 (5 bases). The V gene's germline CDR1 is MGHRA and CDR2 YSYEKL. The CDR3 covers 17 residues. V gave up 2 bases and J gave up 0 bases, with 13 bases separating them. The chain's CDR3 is CASSQLSLGATNEKLFF. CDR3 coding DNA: TGCGCCAGCAGCCAACTCTCCTTAGGGGCAACTAATGAAAAACTGTTTTTT.

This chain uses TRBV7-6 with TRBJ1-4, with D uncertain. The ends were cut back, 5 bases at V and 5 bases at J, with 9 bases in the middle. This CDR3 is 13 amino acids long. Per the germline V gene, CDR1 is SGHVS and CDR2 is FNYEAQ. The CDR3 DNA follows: TGTGCCAGCAGCGAGGTACAAAATGAAAAACTGTTTTTT. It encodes CASSEVQNEKLFF.

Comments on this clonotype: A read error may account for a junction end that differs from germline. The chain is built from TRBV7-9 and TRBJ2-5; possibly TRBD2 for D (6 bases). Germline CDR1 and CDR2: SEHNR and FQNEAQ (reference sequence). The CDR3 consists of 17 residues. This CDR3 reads CASSLAGGPPYQKTQYF. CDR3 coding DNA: TGTGCCAGCAGCTTAGCGGGGGGACCTCCGTACCAAAAGACCCAGTACTTC. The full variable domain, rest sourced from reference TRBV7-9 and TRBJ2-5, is DTGVSQNPRHKITKRGQNVTFRCDPISEHNRLYWYRQTLGQGPEFLTYFQNEAQLEKSRLLSDRFSAERPKGSFSTLEIQRTEQGDSAMYLCASSLAGGPPYQKTQYFGPGTRLLVL.